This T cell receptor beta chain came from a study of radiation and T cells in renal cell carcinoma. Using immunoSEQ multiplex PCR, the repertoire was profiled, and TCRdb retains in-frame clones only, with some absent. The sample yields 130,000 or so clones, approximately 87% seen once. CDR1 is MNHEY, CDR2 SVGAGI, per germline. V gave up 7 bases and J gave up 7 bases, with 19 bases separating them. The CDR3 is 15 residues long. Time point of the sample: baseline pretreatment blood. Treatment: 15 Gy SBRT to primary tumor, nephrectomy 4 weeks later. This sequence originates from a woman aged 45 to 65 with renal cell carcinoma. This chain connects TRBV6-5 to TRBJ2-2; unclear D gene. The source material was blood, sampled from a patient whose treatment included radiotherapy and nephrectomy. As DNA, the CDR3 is TGTGCCAGCAACGCTATAGGGATCGGAATCGGGGAGCTGTTTTTT. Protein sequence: CASNAIGIGIGELFF.